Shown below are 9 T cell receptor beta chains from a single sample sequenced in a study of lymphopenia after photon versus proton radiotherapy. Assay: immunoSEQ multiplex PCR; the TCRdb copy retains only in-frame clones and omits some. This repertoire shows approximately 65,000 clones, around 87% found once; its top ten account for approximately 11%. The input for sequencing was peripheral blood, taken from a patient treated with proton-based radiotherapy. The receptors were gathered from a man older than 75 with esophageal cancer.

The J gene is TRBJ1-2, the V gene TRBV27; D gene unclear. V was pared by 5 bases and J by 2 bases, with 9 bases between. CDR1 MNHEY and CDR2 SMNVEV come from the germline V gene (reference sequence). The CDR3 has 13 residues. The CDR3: CASSETENYGYTF. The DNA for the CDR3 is TGTGCCAGCAGTGAGACGGAGAACTATGGCTACACCTTC.

The CDR3: CASSVDRENTEAFF. The CDR3 DNA follows: TGTGCCAGCAGCGTCGACAGGGAGAACACTGAAGCTTTCTTT. The genes are TRBV7-2 and TRBJ1-1, with 7 bases fitting TRBD1. The junction had 4 bases not matched to a gene; V was cut back by 5 bases and J by 1 base. The CDR3 is made up of 14 amino acids. Looked up from germline, CDR1 is SGHTA and CDR2 is FQGNSA.

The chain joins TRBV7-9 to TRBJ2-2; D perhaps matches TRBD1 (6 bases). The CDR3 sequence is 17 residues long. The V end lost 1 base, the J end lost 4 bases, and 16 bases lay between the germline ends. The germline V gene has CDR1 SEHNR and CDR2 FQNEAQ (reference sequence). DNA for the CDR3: TGTGCCAGCAGCTTAGGGGTTCAGGGGCCGGGCACCGGGGAGCTGTTTTTT. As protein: CASSLGVQGPGTGELFF.

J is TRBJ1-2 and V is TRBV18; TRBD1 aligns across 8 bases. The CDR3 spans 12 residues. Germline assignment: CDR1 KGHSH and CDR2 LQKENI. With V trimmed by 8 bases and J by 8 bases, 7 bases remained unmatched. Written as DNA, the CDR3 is TGTGCCAGCGAGAGGACAGGGAGGGGCTACACCTTC. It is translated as CASERTGRGYTF. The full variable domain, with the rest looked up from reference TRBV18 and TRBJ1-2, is NAGVMQNPRHLVRRRGQEARLRCSPMKGHSHVYWYRQLPEEGLKFMVYLQKENIIDESGMPKERFSAEFPKEGPSILRIQQVVRGDSAAYFCASERTGRGYTFGSGTRLTVV.

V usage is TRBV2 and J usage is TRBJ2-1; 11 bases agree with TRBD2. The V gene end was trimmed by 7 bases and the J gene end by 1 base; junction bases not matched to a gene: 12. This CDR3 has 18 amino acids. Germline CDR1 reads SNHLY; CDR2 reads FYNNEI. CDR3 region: CASIRRLAGGKSYNEQFF. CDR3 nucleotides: TGTGCCAGCATAAGGCGGCTAGCGGGAGGAAAATCCTACAATGAGCAGTTCTTC. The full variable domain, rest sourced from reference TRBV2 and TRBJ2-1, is EPEVTQTPSHQVTQMGQEVILRCVPISNHLYFYWYRQILGQKVEFLVSFYNNEISEKSEIFDDQFSVERPDGSNFTLKIRSTKLEDSAMYFCASIRRLAGGKSYNEQFFGPGTRLTVL.

As DNA, the CDR3 is TGTGCCAGCAGCATCGGACAGTCTAGCACAGATACGCAGTATTTT. Its translation is CASSIGQSSTDTQYF. The rearrangement links TRBV9 to TRBJ2-3, with D possibly matching TRBD1 (6 bases). This CDR3 has 15 residues. Trimming left V 4 bases short and J 0 bases short, with 12 bases between. Germline CDR1 and CDR2: SGDLS and YYNGEE. Supplemented by reference TRBV9 and TRBJ2-3, the full variable domain reads DSGVTQTPKHLITATGQRVTLRCSPRSGDLSVYWYQQSLDQGLQFLIQYYNGEERAKGNILERFSAQQFPDLHSELNLSSLELGDSALYFCASSIGQSSTDTQYFGPGTRLTVL.

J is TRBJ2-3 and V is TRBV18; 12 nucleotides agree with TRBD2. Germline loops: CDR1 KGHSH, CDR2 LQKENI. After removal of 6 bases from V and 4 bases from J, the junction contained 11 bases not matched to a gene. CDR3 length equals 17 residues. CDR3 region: CASSHPASGGAADTQYF. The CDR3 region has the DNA TGTGCCAGCTCGCACCCCGCTAGCGGGGGGGCTGCAGATACGCAGTATTTT. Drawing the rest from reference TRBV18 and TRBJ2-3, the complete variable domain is NAGVMQNPRHLVRRRGQEARLRCSPMKGHSHVYWYRQLPEEGLKFMVYLQKENIIDESGMPKERFSAEFPKEGPSILRIQQVVRGDSAAYFCASSHPASGGAADTQYFGPGTRLTVL.

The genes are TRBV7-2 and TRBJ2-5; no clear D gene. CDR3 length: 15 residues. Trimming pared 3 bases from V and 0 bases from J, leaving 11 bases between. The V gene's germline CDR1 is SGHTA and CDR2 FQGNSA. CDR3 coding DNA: TGTGCCAGCAGCTTCTTCACTGGATACCAAGAGACCCAGTACTTC. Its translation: CASSFFTGYQETQYF.

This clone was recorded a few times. The CDR3 loop reads CASSQDREYGYTF. The CDR3, as DNA: TGCGCCAGCAGCCAGGACAGGGAGTATGGCTACACCTTC. The V call is TRBV4-1, the J call TRBJ1-2, with 8 positions matching TRBD1. This CDR3 region has 13 residues. The ends lost 3 bases at V and 5 bases at J; junction bases unmatched: 2. CDR1 is MGHRA, CDR2 YSYEKL, per germline.